Given below is one T cell receptor (beta chain) in context. What this receptor recognizes is not known. Base qualities are not recorded, but no much larger clone differs from it by a single base. Donors were healthy HIV-negative adults with no recently reported acute infections or vaccinations. Only Caucasian adults living in Nashville, Tennessee, USA were represented among the donors. Magnetic negative selection was used to enrich CD4+ T cells, after which naive cells were positively selected on CD45RA and the negative fraction became the memory subset. After blood collection by leukapheresis, PBMCs were isolated using Ficoll-Histopaque density gradient centrifugation and then cryopreserved in the vapor phase of liquid nitrogen. Analytical flow cytometry was used to check the purity and quantity of each magnetically sorted T cell population. Genomic DNA was isolated from each sorted fraction and quantified by UV absorbance on a Nanodrop 2000c.

These data originate in a study of shared clonotypes between healthy human individuals (dated by TCRdb to about 2020). Context from the whole study: Three men and a couple of women, aged 18 to 49 years, made up the cohort. To increase sequencing depth and limit assay-specific biases, different laboratories used diverse techniques to prepare libraries and sequence TCR repertoires. Per donor, leukapheresis produced somewhere between about 0.85 and 8.9 billion PBMCs. For each donor, CD4 naive and CD4 memory were each run on three plates, CD8 naive on two plates, and CD8 memory on one plate. The study deeply sequenced blood TCR repertoires of 5 or 6 healthy adults to estimate repertoire size and the extent of clonotype sharing between individuals.

The study at large found these results: The small number of donors limited the genetic and exposure-history diversity represented. Compared with non-shared clonotypes, clonotypes shared by all four sorted-subset donors had higher generation probabilities. Sampling was restricted to blood, and TCR repertoires in tissue are likely to differ from TCR repertoires in blood. Pairwise subsampling indicated that sequencing depth was expected to affect the degree of clonotype sharing among donors. Naive subsets generally had larger estimated clonotype richness than memory subsets. Even with the large sequencing depth, rarefaction of the sorted-subset datasets indicated that sequencing was incomplete. Sharing across several donors was observed for about 4.8% of naive CD4, over 3% of naive CD8, around 2.5% of memory CD4, and 0.4% of memory CD8 clonotypes.

Using the deep immunoSEQ assay, TCR CDR3 regions were amplified from genomic DNA by multiplex PCR. For each cell subset, the extracted genomic DNA was distributed evenly across all wells of several immunoSEQ 96-well plates, and each plate served as one replicate. For sorted subsets, 150 to 250 ng of genomic DNA, equivalent to some 30,000 T cell genomes, went into each replicate PCR. Purified libraries were measured with a Qubit 3.0 fluorometer, size-checked on a Bioanalyzer 2100, and measured again with the KAPA Library Quantification kit. Every immunoSEQ 96-well plate was sequenced on a separate single-read 150-cycle Illumina NextSeq 550 flow cell. The published analysis was carried out like this. Because the immunoSEQ output held only junctional sequences and lacked quality scores, the filtering could not match the filtering applied to full-length reads. Sequences were annotated with PyIR, a Python wrapper for IgBLAST v1.9, using IMGT germline references to assign V/J genes and CDR3. Any read was removed if the V/J assignment was weak (E-value above 1e-6), the CDR3 was missing, or the read contained stop codons, out-of-frame junctions, or ambiguous translated residues. V3J clonotypes were defined as sequences sharing the same inferred V gene, J gene, and CDR3 amino acid sequence. The percentage overlap between two repertoires was calculated by dividing the number of shared unique clonotypes by the size of the smaller repertoire. Richness of each repertoire was evaluated using RTK rarefaction, the Chao1 estimator, and Recon v2.1 estimates of unobserved clonotypes. For all TCRbeta clonotypes obtained by the gDNA method from several donors, generation probabilities were computed with OLGA. TCRdb stores this immuneACCESS table with in-frame sequences only. Part of the clones is absent; in the studies checked, under half of the shortfall reflects unresolved V genes, and no reason is known for the rest. V and J calls and clone size are those listed in that table; D and trimming were worked out from the DNA. The sample yields a few hundred thousand clones; over 60% were counted once. In total, the top ten clones hold 11% of the sample.

The sequenced material came from memory CD4+ T cells sorted from blood. Read against the paper, the sample's cell subset or site label means: CD45RA-negative fraction. The receptor comes from a man aged 30 to 39 in good health.

The nucleotides are TGTGCCAGCAGCTTATATCTGACAGCCGCCCTTAACACTGAAGCTTTCTTT. Its protein is CASSLYLTAALNTEAFF. This chain joins TRBV7-8 to TRBJ1-1, with TRBD1 perhaps the D gene, on 5 matching bases. The CDR3 covers 17 residues, taking in both the cysteine and the phenylalanine. Just the 51-base CDR3 DNA is kept, in frame starting at base 1. Looking up the germline V gene yields CDR1 SGHVS and CDR2 FQNEAQ. Deletion took 2 bases off V and 2 bases off J, with a span of 18 bases between the germline ends.